Each of the 11 T cell receptor beta chains below was sequenced from the same sample in a study of T cell responses to AZD1222 COVID-19 vaccine. The method was immunoSEQ multiplex PCR; TCRdb's version includes in-frame clones alone and lacks a portion of them. This table has 90,000 to 150,000 clones, approximately 89% appearing once. This specimen consisted of peripheral blood, obtained on day 0 of AZD1222 vaccination. These receptors were obtained from an adult in good health.

The rearrangement links TRBV28 to TRBJ2-7, with TRBD1 matching over 9 bases. CDR3 length: 16 amino acids. Germline V CDR1 and CDR2: MDHEN, SYDVKM. V was pared by 1 base and J by 1 base, with 5 bases of the junction left unmatched. The CDR3 loop is CASSLSGTGKSYEQYF. CDR3 nucleotide sequence: TGTGCCAGCAGTTTATCAGGGACAGGGAAATCCTACGAGCAGTACTTC.

The V call is TRBV7-3, the J call TRBJ1-5, with D perhaps matching TRBD1 (6 bases). Germline CDR1 and CDR2: SGHTA and FQGTGA. The CDR3 contains 13 residues. The V gene lost 1 base and the J gene lost 7 bases, with 8 bases spanning the gap. Written as DNA, the CDR3 is TGTGCCAGCAGCTTAATAGGGGGACAGCCCCAGCATTTT. Protein product: CASSLIGGQPQHF.

The genes are TRBV18 and TRBJ2-3; either TRBD1 or TRBD2 may supply D (6 bases each). Trimming removed 3 bases at V and 4 bases at J, with 14 bases between. The length of the CDR3 is 15 residues. CDR1 KGHSH and CDR2 LQKENI come from the germline V gene. The CDR3 DNA reads TGTGCCAGCTCACCTGAGGGGGGAAGATCAGATACGCAGTATTTT. It encodes CASSPEGGRSDTQYF. The whole variable domain, remainder taken from reference TRBV18 and TRBJ2-3, is NAGVMQNPRHLVRRRGQEARLRCSPMKGHSHVYWYRQLPEEGLKFMVYLQKENIIDESGMPKERFSAEFPKEGPSILRIQQVVRGDSAAYFCASSPEGGRSDTQYFGPGTRLTVL.

This clone was recorded only once. The chain employs TRBV30 and TRBJ1-1; a possible D gene is TRBD1 (5 bases). CDR3 size: 13 residues. V was shortened by 7 bases and J by 1 base, with 13 bases between the two germline ends. CDR1 and CDR2 (germline): GTSNPN, SVGIG (reference sequence). In DNA form, the CDR3 reads TGTGCCTCCCAGGGACTTGCGAACACTGAAGCTTTCTTT. Translating gives CASQGLANTEAFF.

Points on this clone: At one of its ends the junction is not consistent with the germline gene, which may arise from a read error. This chain joins TRBV9 and TRBJ1-5, with 7 nucleotides matching TRBD1. The CDR3 runs to 15 residues. From germline, CDR1 is SGDLS and CDR2 YYNGEE. The chain's CDR3 is CASSVGVGGNQPQHF. The CDR3 DNA sequence: TGTGCCAGCAGCGTAGGGGTAGGGGGCAACCAGCCCCAGCATTTT.

The J gene is TRBJ2-1, the V gene TRBV5-5, with D unclear. Trimming took 4 bases from V and 2 from J, leaving 7 bases between them. The CDR3 is 13 residues long. From germline, CDR1 is SGHKS and CDR2 YYEKEE (reference sequence). The DNA of the CDR3 is TGTGCCAGCAGCCTGGCGCCCTACAATGAGCAGTTCTTC. Its protein is CASSLAPYNEQFF.

The chain couples TRBV12-3 or TRBV12-4 to TRBJ2-1, with D unclear. With 3 bases removed from V and 3 bases from J, the gap between germline ends came to 6 bases. This CDR3 is 13 amino acids long. This CDR3 reads CASSFASYNEQFF. The CDR3 DNA is TGTGCCAGCAGTTTTGCTAGCTACAATGAGCAGTTCTTC.

This chain links TRBV9 with TRBJ1-4; a weak D match, TRBD1 (6 bases). Germline lookup yields CDR1 SGDLS and CDR2 YYNGEE. Trimming shortened V by 0 bases and J by 8 bases, and 11 bases separated the two germline ends. The CDR3 covers 14 residues. CDR3 sequence: CASSVEGVEEKLFF. The CDR3 DNA reads TGTGCCAGCAGCGTAGAGGGGGTGGAGGAAAAACTGTTTTTT.

This chain links TRBV7-3 with TRBJ2-2, with TRBD1 identical over 9 bases. This CDR3 comprises 15 residues. In germline, CDR1 is SGHTA, CDR2 FQGTGA. The V and J ends lost 5 bases and 5 bases, in that order; junction bases with no gene match: 6. CDR3 region: CASSITGGGTGELFF. CDR3 bases: TGTGCCAGCAGCATCACAGGGGGCGGAACCGGGGAGCTGTTTTTT. Variable domain in full (rest from reference TRBV7-3 and TRBJ2-2): GAGVSQTPSNKVTEKGKYVELRCDPISGHTALYWYRQSLGQGPEFLIYFQGTGAADDSGLPNDRFFAVRPEGSVSTLKIQRTERGDSAVYLCASSITGGGTGELFFGEGSRLTVL.

The genes are TRBV27 and TRBJ1-2, with D possibly matching TRBD1 (6 bases). Trimming left V 6 bases short and J 4 bases short, with 12 bases between. Germline values: CDR1 MNHEY, CDR2 SMNVEV (reference sequence). The CDR3 runs 13 residues. The CDR3 coding sequence is TGTGCCAGCAGCCAAACAGGGCTCTATGGCTACACCTTC. Translated: CASSQTGLYGYTF.

The rearrangement links TRBV13 to TRBJ1-5, with 11 bases lining up with TRBD1. CDR1 and CDR2 from the germline V gene are PRHDT and FYEKMQ (reference sequence). The trim removed 4 bases at V and 7 bases at J, leaving 12 bases unmatched. The CDR3 contains 17 residues. CDR3 nucleotide sequence: TGTGCCAGCAGCTCTGTGGACAGGGGGCGTCAGGGCCAGCCCCAGCATTTT. Translated, it gives CASSSVDRGRQGQPQHF. Supplemented by reference TRBV13 and TRBJ1-5, the full variable domain reads AAGVIQSPRHLIKEKRETATLKCYPIPRHDTVYWYQQGPGQDPQFLISFYEKMQSDKGSIPDRFSAQQFSDYHSELNMSSLELGDSALYFCASSSVDRGRQGQPQHFGDGTRLSIL.